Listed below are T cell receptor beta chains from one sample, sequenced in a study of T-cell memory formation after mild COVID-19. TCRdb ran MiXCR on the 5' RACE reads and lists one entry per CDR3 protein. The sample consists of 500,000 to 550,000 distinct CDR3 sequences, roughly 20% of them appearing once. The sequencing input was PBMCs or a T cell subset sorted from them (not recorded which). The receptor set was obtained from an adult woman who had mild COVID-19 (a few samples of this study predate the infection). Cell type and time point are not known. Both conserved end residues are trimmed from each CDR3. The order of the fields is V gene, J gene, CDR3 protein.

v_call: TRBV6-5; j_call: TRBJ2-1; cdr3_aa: ASSVSGGIYNEQF
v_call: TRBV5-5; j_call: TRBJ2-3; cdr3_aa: ASSSPDSLSTDTQY
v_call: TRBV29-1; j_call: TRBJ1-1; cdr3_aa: SVGLSVDTEAF
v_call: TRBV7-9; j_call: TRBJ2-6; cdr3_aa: ASSRPATMGANVLT
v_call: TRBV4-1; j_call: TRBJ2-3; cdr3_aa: ASSRVAGSTDTQY
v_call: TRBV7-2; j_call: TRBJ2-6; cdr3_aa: ASQSSGANVLT
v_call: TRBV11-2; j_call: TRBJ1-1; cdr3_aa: ASRKVGGTEAF
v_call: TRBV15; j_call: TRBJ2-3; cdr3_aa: ATSTGTPLNTDTQY
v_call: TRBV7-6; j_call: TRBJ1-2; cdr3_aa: ASSPSGVGDYT
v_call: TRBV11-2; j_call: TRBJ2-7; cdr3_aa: ASSSEPGTGYREQY
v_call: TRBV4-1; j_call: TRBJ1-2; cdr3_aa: ASSQSSGYGLGGYT
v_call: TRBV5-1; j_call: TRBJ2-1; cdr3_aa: ASSPREHNEQF
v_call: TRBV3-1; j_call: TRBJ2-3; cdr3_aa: ASSQGWARGTDTQY
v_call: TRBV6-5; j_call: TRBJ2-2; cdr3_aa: ASSWRETGELF
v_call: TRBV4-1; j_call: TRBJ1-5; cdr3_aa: ASSQVWGGQPQH
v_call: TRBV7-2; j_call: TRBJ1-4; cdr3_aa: ASSLRGLPNEKLF
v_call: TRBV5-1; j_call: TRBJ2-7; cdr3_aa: ASSLGDREFYEQY
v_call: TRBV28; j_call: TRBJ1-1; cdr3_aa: ASSLYRGHSEAF
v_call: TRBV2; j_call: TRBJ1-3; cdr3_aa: ASEGEGALPGNTIY
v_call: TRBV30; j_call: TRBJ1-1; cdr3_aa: ASSSHRAHTEAF
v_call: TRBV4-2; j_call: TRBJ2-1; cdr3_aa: ASSRTETPLSNEQF
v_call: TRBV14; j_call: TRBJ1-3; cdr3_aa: ASSPDRISGNTIY
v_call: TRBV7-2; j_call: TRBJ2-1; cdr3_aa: ASSLYPFEQF
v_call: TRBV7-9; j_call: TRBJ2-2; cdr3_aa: ASSTGGGTGELF
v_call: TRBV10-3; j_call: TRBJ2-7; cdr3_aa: AIRSDRSSYEQY
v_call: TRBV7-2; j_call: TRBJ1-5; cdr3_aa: ASSVIPDSNQPQH
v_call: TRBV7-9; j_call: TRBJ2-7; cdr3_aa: ASSLAHGGLDEQY
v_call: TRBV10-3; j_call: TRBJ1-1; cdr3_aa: AISESGGRGNTEAF